The clone carrying this T cell receptor (beta chain) appeared a single time. Its matching antigen is unknown. This sample was included in a study of T cell responses to AZD1222 COVID-19 vaccine. Study-level background: Both about-4-week and about-12-week second-dose recipients were combined. Regarding the study as a whole: The breadth and depth of Spike-specific TCRs increased once two AZD1222 doses had been given. Baseline serostatus was positive in only six AZD1222 recipients. Among the donors, most were white British and more were female, and clonal diversity was possibly underestimated.

Only in-frame clones appear in the TCRdb table, and some are missing; sequencing was by immunoSEQ multiplex PCR. This sample yields 130,000 to 150,000 clones, of which 75% to 90% are seen a single time; approximately 1.5% belongs to the top ten. Germline assignment: CDR1 SGHVS and CDR2 FQNEAQ. Trimming removed 5 bases at V and 9 bases at J, with 19 bases between. There are 15 residues in the CDR3. This receptor was taken from an adult in good health. The sample here was peripheral blood, taken on day 0 of AZD1222 vaccination. This chain connects TRBV7-8 to TRBJ1-4; a possible D gene is TRBD1 (6 bases). Written as DNA, the CDR3 is TGTGCCAGCAGCCCAGGGGTCGGATTAGAGCAAAAACTGTTTTTT. Translated: CASSPGVGLEQKLFF.